A selection of T cell receptor beta chains follows, all from one sample in a study of T cells in Graves' hyperthyroidism and ophthalmopathy. TCRdb processed the multiplex PCR reads anew with MiXCR; each CDR3 protein has one entry. Of around 690,000 distinct CDR3 sequences in the sample, 15% to 20% were seen once. Sample: blood. Receptors were obtained from a man aged 50 to 59 with Graves' hyperthyroidism. The CDR3 runs from the conserved cysteine through the conserved F or W. A D gene is named only where the DNA matches it firmly. Only part of the rows carry a size: once, few, many, or a class if the clone is expanded.

- | TRBJ1-4 | TRBV20-1 | - | TGCAGTGCTACCAGGGGCGGGTCAGCTAATGAAAAACTGTTTTTT | CSATRGGSANEKLFF
- | TRBJ2-5 | TRBV7-9 | - | TGTGCCAGCAGCTTGTCCCGGGGGCTGCGAGAGACCCAGTACTTC | CASSLSRGLRETQYF
TRBD2 | TRBJ2-7 | TRBV6-1 | - | TGTGCCAGCACCCTCAGCGGGACCTACGAGCAGTACTTC | CASTLSGTYEQYF
- | TRBJ1-2 | TRBV2 | - | TGTGCCAGCAGTGTTGAAGGCAAAAGCGATGGCTACACCTTC | CASSVEGKSDGYTF
- | TRBJ1-5 | TRBV27 | - | TGTGCCAGCAGCGTAGCCGAGTACAATCAGCCCCAGCATTTT | CASSVAEYNQPQHF
- | TRBJ1-1 | TRBV6-1 | - | TGTGCCAGCAGTGCACCTTGGGACTCGAACACTGAAGCTTTCTTT | CASSAPWDSNTEAFF
- | TRBJ1-2 | TRBV7-9 | - | TGTGCCAGCAGCTTAGAGGGGACATCGAATAAGGGTGCCTTC | CASSLEGTSNKGAF
- | TRBJ1-1 | TRBV7-6 | many | TGTGCCAGCAGCTTCAGGGTAAGGGACACTGAAGCTTTCTTT | CASSFRVRDTEAFF
TRBD2 | TRBJ2-1 | TRBV20-1 | few | TGCAGTGCTATTGCAATAGCGGGATTTATCTATGAGCAGTTCTTC | CSAIAIAGFIYEQFF
TRBD2 | TRBJ2-1 | TRBV20-1 | - | TGCAGTGCGCGGGACTACCTCTACAATGAGCAGTTCTTC | CSARDYLYNEQFF
- | TRBJ2-5 | TRBV3-1 | few | TGTGCCAGCAACTCCTGGCTAGTGATTGAGACCCAGTACTTC | CASNSWLVIETQYF
TRBD1 | TRBJ2-1 | TRBV4-1 | few | TGCGCCAGCAGCCACGCCGGGACAGGGGAAGGCAATGAGCAGTTCTTC | CASSHAGTGEGNEQFF
- | TRBJ1-2 | TRBV2 | many | TGTGCCAGCAGCCCGGGACTAGGCTATGGCTACACCTTC | CASSPGLGYGYTF
- | TRBJ2-5 | TRBV25-1 | few | TGTGCCAGCAGTTACTACCCCCAAGAGACCCAGTACTTC | CASSYYPQETQYF
- | TRBJ1-1 | TRBV9 | few | TGTGCCAGCAGCGTAGATCTGGACACTGAAGCTTTCTTT | CASSVDLDTEAFF
- | TRBJ1-1 | TRBV20-1 | - | TGCAGTGTCCCGATCTCCCCAGAGAACACTGAAGCTTTCTTT | CSVPISPENTEAFF
TRBD1 | TRBJ1-2 | TRBV15 | many | TGTGCCACCAGCAGAGGGGACAGCCGCTATGGCTACACCTTC | CATSRGDSRYGYTF
TRBD1 | TRBJ1-1 | TRBV29-1 | - | TGCAGCGTTGTGGGACAGGGGGCGGAAGGTGAAGCTTTCTTT | CSVVGQGAEGEAFF
TRBD1 | TRBJ1-4 | TRBV20-1 | few | TGCAGTGTCCCGGACAGGGTTGAAAAACTGTTTTTT | CSVPDRVEKLFF
- | TRBJ2-7 | TRBV13 | - | TGTGCCAGCAGCAGCAGGGTTACGAGCTCCTACGAGCAGTACTTC | CASSSRVTSSYEQYF
TRBD1 | TRBJ1-5 | TRBV2 | many | TGTGCCAGCAGCGGCCGCAGGACAGGGGGACAGCCCCAGCATTTT | CASSGRRTGGQPQHF
- | TRBJ1-1 | TRBV6-1 | many | TGTGCCAGCAGTTATGGGAGTGTGAACACTGAAGCTTTCTTT | CASSYGSVNTEAFF
TRBD2 | TRBJ2-1 | TRBV6-2/TRBV6-3 | - | TGTGCCAGCACTCCATCCCAGAGCGGGAGTTCTAACAATGAGCAGTTCTTC | CASTPSQSGSSNNEQFF
- | TRBJ2-2 | TRBV6-1 | few | TGTGCCAGCATCGAGGGGGTGTACACCGGGGAGCTGTTTTTT | CASIEGVYTGELFF